The clone carrying this T cell receptor (beta chain) was detected only once. Its antigen is unidentified. This entry belongs to a study of T cell repertoires and Cas9 in healthy adults. For the study at large: CD4 and CD8 compartments: SpCas9-reactive T cells profiled for potency, cytotoxicity, lineage. Regarding the study as a whole: In vitro, SpCas9-reactive Tregs were reported to curb effector T cell proliferation and function.

The CDR3 has 15 residues. Germline-derived CDR1 and CDR2 are KGHSY and FQNENV. The junction had 11 bases not matched to a gene; V was cut back by 4 bases and J by 7 bases. Sequencing used immunoSEQ multiplex PCR; TCRdb keeps in-frame clones, though not all of them. The sample yields about 22,000 clones, about 90% seen once. J is TRBJ2-5 and V is TRBV16; TRBD1 matches at 8 bases. Sequencing used CD4+ effector T cells (CD127+, CD25-, CD137-, CD154-) from PBMCs; culture status not recorded. The receptor's source is a human donor in good health. Here the CDR3 DNA reads TGTGCCAGCAGCCTCGGACAGGGAGCTACAGGGACCCAGTACTTC. Translated: CASSLGQGATGTQYF.